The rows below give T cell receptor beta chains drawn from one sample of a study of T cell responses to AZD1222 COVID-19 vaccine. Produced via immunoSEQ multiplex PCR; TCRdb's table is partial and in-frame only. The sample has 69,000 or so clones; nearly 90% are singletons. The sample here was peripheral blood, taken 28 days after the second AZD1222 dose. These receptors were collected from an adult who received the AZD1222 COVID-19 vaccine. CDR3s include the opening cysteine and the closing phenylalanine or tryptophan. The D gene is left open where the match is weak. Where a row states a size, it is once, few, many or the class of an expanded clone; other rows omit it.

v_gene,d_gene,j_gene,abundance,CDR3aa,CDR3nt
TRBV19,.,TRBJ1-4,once,CASSIAGRGANEKLFF,TGTGCCAGTAGTATAGCAGGCCGGGGGGCTAATGAAAAACTGTTTTTT
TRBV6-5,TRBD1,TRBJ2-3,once,CASSYEGRGPNTQYF,TGTGCCAGCAGTTACGAGGGCAGGGGGCCGAATACGCAGTATTTT
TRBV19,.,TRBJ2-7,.,CASSTSGRGEQYF,TGTGCCAGTAGTACTTCCGGACGAGGTGAGCAGTACTTC
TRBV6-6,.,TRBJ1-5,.,CASTRRGNQPQHF,TGTGCCAGCACCCGGAGGGGCAATCAGCCCCAGCATTTT
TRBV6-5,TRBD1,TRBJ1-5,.,CASSKDRGNQPQHF,TGTGCCAGCAGTAAGGACAGGGGCAATCAGCCCCAGCATTTT
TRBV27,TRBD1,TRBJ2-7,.,CASSFRGTGTYEQYF,TGTGCCAGCAGTTTTCGGGGGACAGGAACCTACGAGCAGTACTTC
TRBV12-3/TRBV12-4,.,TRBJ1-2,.,CASSFRQDYGYTF,TGTGCCAGCAGTTTCCGGCAGGACTATGGCTACACCTTC
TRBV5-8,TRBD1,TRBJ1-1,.,CASRPKQGLNTEAFF,TGTGCCAGCAGACCAAAACAGGGGCTGAACACTGAAGCTTTCTTT
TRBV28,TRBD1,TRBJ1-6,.,CASQGGGNSPLHF,TGTGCCAGTCAGGGGGGGGGAAATTCACCCCTCCACTTT
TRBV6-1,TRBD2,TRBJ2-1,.,CASSESGGRHEQFF,TGTGCCAGCAGTGAATCCGGGGGGAGGCATGAGCAGTTCTTC
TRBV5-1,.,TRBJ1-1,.,CASSPSMGMNTEAFF,TGCGCCAGCAGCCCCTCGATGGGGATGAACACTGAAGCTTTCTTT
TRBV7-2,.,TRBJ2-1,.,CASSLAQPGTPYNEQFF,TGTGCCAGCAGCTTAGCCCAACCCGGGACGCCCTACAATGAGCAGTTCTTC
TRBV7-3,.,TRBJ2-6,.,CASSPPGGANVLTF,TGTGCCAGCAGCCCCCCGGGTGGGGCCAACGTCCTGACTTTC
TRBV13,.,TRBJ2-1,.,CASSFSRGKQFF,TGTGCCAGCAGCTTTTCTAGGGGGAAGCAGTTCTTC
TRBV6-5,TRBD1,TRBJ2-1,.,CASSYDRGPNNEQFF,TGTGCCAGCAGTTACGACAGGGGGCCGAACAATGAGCAGTTCTTC
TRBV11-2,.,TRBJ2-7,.,CASSSRDLYEQYF,TGTGCCAGCAGCAGCCGGGACCTCTACGAGCAGTACTTC
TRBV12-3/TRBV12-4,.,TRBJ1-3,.,CASSPTTHTIYF,TGTGCCAGCAGCCCTACGACACACACCATATATTTT
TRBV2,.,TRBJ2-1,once,CASSSEGYNEQFF,TGTGCCAGCAGTTCCGAGGGTTACAATGAGCAGTTCTTC
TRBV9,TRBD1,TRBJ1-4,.,CASSARDSSYEKLFF,TGTGCCAGCAGCGCGCGGGACAGTTCATATGAAAAACTGTTTTTT
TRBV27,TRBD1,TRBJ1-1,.,CASSLRDRPTEAFF,TGTGCCAGCAGTCTCCGGGACAGGCCCACTGAAGCTTTCTTT
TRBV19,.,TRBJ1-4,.,CATAPPPGMTNEKLFF,TGTGCCACCGCCCCCCCTCCAGGGATGACTAATGAAAAACTGTTTTTT
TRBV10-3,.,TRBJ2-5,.,CAISESEQTETQYF,TGTGCCATCAGTGAGTCCGAACAGACAGAGACCCAGTACTTC
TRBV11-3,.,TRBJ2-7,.,CASSLSWDSDDEQYF,TGTGCCAGCAGCTTAAGTTGGGACTCCGACGACGAGCAGTACTTC
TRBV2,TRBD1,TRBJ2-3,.,CASKGQGWRDTQYF,TGTGCCAGCAAGGGACAGGGCTGGAGAGATACGCAGTATTTT
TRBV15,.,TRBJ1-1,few,CATSTTIKRLMNTEAFF,TGTGCCACCAGCACCACTATAAAACGGCTCATGAACACTGAAGCTTTCTTT
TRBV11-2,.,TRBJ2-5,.,CASSPSVGGQETQYF,TGTGCCAGCAGCCCTTCGGTAGGGGGCCAAGAGACCCAGTACTTC
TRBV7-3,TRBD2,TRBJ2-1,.,CASSRGLAGVNEQFF,TGTGCCAGCAGCCGGGGACTAGCGGGAGTTAATGAGCAGTTCTTC
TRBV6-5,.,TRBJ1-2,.,CASSSLYGSWGYTF,TGTGCCAGCAGTTCTTTATACGGTAGTTGGGGCTACACCTTC
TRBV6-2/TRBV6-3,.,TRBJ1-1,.,CASSYLTSQAAFF,TGTGCCAGCAGTTACCTAACAAGCCAAGCGGCTTTCTTT
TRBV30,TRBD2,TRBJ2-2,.,CAWSDISGRQGGELFF,TGTGCCTGGAGTGATATTAGCGGGAGACAGGGCGGGGAGCTGTTTTTT
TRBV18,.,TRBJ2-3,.,CASSPATVRTDTQYF,TGTGCCAGCTCACCAGCTACAGTTCGAACAGATACGCAGTATTTT
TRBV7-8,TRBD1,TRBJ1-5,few,CASSFTGVQPQHF,TGTGCCAGCAGCTTTACAGGGGTCCAGCCCCAGCATTTT
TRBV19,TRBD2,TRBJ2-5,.,CASTNLAGNRETQYF,TGTGCCAGTACCAACCTAGCGGGGAACAGGGAGACCCAGTACTTC
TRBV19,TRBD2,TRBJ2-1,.,CASRKGLNYNEQFF,TGTGCCAGTAGAAAGGGACTAAACTACAATGAGCAGTTCTTC
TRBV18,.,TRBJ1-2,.,CASSPGLRNYGYTF,TGTGCCAGCTCACCGGGACTCCGGAACTATGGCTACACCTTC
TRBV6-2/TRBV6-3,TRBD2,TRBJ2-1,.,CASSSPRSSGRADEQFF,TGTGCCAGCAGTTCACCTCGGTCAAGCGGGAGGGCCGATGAGCAGTTCTTC
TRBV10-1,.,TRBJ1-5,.,CASSESRGLDQPQHF,TGCGCCAGCAGTGAGTCGCGGGGGTTGGATCAGCCCCAGCATTTT
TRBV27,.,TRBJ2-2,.,CASSLRQNRELFF,TGTGCCAGCAGTTTGCGACAGAACAGGGAGCTGTTTTTT
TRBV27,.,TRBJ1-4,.,CASSLRTANEKLFF,TGTGCCAGCAGTTTACGGACAGCTAATGAAAAACTGTTTTTT
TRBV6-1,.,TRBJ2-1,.,CASSEGQFSYNEQFF,TGTGCCAGCAGTGAAGGACAGTTCTCCTACAATGAGCAGTTCTTC
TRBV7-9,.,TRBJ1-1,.,CASSLGSGDRVAFF,TGTGCCAGCAGCTTAGGCTCCGGGGACCGGGTAGCTTTCTTT
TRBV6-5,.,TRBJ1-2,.,CASTIPTEYRYGYTF,TGTGCCAGCACGATACCGACAGAATATCGCTATGGCTACACCTTC
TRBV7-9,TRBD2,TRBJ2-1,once,CASSPSPGGSAGEQFF,TGTGCCAGCAGCCCAAGCCCTGGCGGGAGTGCCGGTGAGCAGTTCTTC
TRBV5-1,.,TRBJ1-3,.,CASSLDVLVNTIYF,TGCGCCAGCAGCTTGGACGTATTGGTCAACACCATATATTTT
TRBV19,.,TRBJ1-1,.,CASANRTEAFF,TGTGCCAGTGCTAACAGGACGGAAGCTTTCTTT
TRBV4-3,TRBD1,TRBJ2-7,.,CASSQSYTGAEQYF,TGCGCCAGCAGCCAGTCGTATACAGGGGCCGAGCAGTACTTC
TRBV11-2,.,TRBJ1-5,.,CASSLGQRSNQPQHF,TGTGCCAGCAGCTTGGGTCAGCGTAGCAATCAGCCCCAGCATTTT
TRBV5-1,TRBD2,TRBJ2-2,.,CASSLMTSGRGTGELFF,TGCGCCAGCAGCTTGATGACTAGCGGGAGGGGGACCGGGGAGCTGTTTTTT
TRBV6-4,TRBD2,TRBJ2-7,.,CATKRAGGDYEQYF,TGTGCCACCAAGAGAGCGGGAGGAGATTACGAGCAGTACTTC
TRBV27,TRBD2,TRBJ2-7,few,CASSFSPGGLADYEQYF,TGTGCCAGCAGTTTCTCTCCCGGGGGACTAGCGGACTACGAGCAGTACTTC
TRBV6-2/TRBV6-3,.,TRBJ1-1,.,CASSYLGADTEAFF,TGTGCCAGCAGTTACTTGGGGGCTGACACTGAAGCTTTCTTT
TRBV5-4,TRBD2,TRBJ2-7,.,CASSLDGSGSYEQYF,TGTGCCAGCAGCCTTGACGGGAGCGGGAGCTACGAGCAGTACTTC
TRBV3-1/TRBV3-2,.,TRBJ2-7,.,CASSPPRVSGTPKNEQYF,TGTGCCAGCAGCCCTCCTAGGGTCTCCGGGACCCCGAAAAACGAGCAGTACTTC